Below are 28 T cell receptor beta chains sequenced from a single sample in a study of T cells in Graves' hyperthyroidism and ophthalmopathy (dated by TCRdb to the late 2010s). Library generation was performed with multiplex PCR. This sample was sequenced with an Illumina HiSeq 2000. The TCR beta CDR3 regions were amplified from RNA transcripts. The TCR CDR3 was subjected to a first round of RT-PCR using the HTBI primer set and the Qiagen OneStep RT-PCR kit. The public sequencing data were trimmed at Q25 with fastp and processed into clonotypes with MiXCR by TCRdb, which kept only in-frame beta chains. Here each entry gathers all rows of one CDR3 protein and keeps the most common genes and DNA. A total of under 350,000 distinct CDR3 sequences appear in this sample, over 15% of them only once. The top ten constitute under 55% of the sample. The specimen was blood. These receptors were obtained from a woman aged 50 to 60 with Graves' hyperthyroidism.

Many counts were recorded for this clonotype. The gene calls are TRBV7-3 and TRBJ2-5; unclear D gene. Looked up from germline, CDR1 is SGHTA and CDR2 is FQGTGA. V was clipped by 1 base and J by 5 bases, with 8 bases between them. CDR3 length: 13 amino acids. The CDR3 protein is CASSLNARETQYF. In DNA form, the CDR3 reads TGTGCCAGCAGCTTAAACGCCCGGGAGACCCAGTACTTC.

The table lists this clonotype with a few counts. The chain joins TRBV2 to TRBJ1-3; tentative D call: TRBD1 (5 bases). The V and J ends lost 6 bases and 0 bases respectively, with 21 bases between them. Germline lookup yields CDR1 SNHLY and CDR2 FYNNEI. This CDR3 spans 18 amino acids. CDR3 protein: CASSFPRTGESSGNTIYF. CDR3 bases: TGTGCCAGCAGCTTCCCTAGAACAGGCGAAAGCTCTGGAAACACCATATATTTT.

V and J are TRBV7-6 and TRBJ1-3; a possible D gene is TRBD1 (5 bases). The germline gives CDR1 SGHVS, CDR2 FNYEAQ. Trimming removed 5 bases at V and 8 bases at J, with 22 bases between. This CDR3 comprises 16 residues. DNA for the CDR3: TGTGCCAGCAGCCCGGAGGCCCAGGGATGGAAATACACCATATATTTT. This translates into CASSPEAQGWKYTIYF.

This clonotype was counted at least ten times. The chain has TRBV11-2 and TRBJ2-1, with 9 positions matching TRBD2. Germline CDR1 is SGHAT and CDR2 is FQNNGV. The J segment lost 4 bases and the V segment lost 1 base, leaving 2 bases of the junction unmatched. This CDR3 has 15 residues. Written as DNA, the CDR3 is TGTGCCAGCAGCTTAGCTAGCGGGGAGTACAATGAGCAGTTCTTC. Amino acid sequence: CASSLASGEYNEQFF.

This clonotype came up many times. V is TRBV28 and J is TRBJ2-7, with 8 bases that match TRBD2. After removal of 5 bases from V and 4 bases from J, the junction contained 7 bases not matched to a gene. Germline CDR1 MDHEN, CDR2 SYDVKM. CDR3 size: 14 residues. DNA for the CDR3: TGTGCCAGCAGTCCGACTAGCGCCACTTACGAGCAGTACTTC. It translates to CASSPTSATYEQYF.

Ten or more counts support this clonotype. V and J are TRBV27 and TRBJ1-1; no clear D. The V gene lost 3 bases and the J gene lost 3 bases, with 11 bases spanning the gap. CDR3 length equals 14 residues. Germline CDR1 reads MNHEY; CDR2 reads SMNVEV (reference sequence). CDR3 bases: TGTGCCAGCAGTTTTGGGGTCCCGGACACTGAAGCTTTCTTT. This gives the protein CASSFGVPDTEAFF.

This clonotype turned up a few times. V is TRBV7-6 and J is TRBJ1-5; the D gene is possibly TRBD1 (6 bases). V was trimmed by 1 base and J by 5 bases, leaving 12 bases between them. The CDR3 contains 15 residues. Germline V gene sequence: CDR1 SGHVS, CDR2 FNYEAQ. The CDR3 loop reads CASSLVGGFDQPQHF. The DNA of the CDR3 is TGTGCCAGCAGCTTAGTAGGGGGTTTTGATCAGCCCCAGCATTTT.

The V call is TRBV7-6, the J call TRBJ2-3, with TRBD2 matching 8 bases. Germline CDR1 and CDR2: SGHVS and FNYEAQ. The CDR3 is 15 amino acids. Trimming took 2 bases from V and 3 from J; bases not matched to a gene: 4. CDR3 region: CASSLRGGTTDTQYF. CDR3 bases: TGTGCCAGCAGCTTACGCGGGGGGACTACAGATACGCAGTATTTT.

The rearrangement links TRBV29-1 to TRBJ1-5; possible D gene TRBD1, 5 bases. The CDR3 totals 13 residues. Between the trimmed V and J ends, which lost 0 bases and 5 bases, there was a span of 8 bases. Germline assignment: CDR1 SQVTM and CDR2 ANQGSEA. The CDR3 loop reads CSVEEGRDQPQHF. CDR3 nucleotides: TGCAGCGTTGAAGAGGGGCGAGATCAGCCCCAGCATTTT.

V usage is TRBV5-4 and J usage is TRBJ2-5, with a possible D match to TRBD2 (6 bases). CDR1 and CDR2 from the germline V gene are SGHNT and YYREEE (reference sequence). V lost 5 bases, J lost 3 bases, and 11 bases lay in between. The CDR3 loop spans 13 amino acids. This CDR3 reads CASRGRTKETQYF. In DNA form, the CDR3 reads TGTGCCAGCAGGGGGCGGACTAAAGAGACCCAGTACTTC.

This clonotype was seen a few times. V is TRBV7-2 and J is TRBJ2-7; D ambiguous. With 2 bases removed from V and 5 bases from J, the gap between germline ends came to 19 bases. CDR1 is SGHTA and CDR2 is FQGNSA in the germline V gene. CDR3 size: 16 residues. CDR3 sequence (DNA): TGTGCCAGCAGCTTATCTTCTATGGGGTGGGTGAACGAGCAGTACTTC. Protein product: CASSLSSMGWVNEQYF.

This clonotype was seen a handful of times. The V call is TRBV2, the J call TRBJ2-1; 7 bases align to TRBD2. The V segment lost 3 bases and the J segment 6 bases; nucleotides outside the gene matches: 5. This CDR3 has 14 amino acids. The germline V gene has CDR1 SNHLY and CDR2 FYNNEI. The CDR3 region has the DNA TGTGCCAGCAGTGATATGGGGGGGGGCAATGAGCAGTTCTTC. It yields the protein CASSDMGGGNEQFF.

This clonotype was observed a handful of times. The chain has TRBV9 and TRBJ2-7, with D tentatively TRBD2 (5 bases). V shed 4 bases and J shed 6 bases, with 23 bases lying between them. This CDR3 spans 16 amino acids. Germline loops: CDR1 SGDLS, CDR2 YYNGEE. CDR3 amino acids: CASSSENRGTLSEQYF. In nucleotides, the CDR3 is TGTGCCAGCAGCTCCGAAAATCGGGGAACTCTCAGCGAGCAGTACTTC.

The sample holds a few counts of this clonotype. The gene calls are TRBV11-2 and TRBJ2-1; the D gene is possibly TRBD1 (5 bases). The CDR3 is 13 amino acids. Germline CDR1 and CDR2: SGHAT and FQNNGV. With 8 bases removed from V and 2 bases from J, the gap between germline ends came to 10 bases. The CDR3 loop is CASSGLPYNEQFF. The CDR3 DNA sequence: TGTGCCAGCTCAGGGTTACCCTACAATGAGCAGTTCTTC.

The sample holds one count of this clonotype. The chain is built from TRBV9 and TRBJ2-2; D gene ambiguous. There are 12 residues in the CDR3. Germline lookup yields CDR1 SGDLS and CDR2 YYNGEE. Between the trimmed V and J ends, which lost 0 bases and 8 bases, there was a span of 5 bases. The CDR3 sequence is CASSVALGELFF. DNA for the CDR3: TGTGCCAGCAGCGTAGCTTTGGGGGAGCTGTTTTTT.

The CDR3 is CASSIESGRSRRRAVDNEQFF. The CDR3, as DNA: TGTGCCAGTAGTATAGAAAGCGGGAGGTCCCGCCGCCGGGCCGTGGACAATGAGCAGTTCTTC. This chain joins TRBV19 and TRBJ2-1; 9 nucleotides align to TRBD2. The CDR3 runs to 21 residues. With 0 bases clipped from V and 5 bases from J, the junction kept 20 bases outside the gene matches. Germline loops: CDR1 LNHDA, CDR2 SQIVND (reference sequence).

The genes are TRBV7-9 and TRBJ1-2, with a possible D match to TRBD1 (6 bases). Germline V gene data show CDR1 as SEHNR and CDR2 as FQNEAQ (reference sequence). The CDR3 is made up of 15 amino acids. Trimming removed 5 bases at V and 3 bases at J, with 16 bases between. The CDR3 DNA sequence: TGTGCCAGCAGCCCTGGGAAGGGGGAATACTATGGCTACACCTTC. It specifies CASSPGKGEYYGYTF.

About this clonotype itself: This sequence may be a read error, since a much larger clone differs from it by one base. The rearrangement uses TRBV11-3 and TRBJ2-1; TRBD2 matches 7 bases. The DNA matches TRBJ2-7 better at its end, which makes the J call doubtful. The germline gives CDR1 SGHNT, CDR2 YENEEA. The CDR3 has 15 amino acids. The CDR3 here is CASSLDPGGTNEQYF. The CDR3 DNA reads TGTGCCAGCAGCTTAGATCCCGGGGGGACCAATGAGCAGTACTTC.

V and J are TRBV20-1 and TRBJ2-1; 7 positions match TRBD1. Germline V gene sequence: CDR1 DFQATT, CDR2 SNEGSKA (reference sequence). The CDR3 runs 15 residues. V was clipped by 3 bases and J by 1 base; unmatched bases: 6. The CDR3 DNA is TGCAGTGCTAGGGCCCTACAGGGGTCCTACAATGAGCAGTTCTTC. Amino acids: CSARALQGSYNEQFF.

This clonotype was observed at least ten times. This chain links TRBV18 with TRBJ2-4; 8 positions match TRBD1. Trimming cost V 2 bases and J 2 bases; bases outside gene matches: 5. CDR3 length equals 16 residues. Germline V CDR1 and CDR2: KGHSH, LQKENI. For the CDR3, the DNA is TGTGCCAGCTCACCAGGCAGGGGGCCGTCCAAAAACATTCAGTACTTC. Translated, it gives CASSPGRGPSKNIQYF.

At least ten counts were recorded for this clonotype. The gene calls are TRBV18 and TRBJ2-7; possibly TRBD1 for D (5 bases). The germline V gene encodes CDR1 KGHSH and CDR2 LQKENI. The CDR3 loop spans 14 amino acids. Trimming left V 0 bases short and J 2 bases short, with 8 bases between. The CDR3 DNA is TGTGCCAGCTCACCACCGGCAGGGACCTACGAGCAGTACTTC. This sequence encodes CASSPPAGTYEQYF.

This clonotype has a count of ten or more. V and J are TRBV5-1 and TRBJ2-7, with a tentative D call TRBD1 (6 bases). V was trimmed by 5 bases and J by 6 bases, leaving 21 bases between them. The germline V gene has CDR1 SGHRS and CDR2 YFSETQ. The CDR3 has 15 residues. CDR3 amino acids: CASRFPTGLQLEQYV. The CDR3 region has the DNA TGCGCCAGCAGATTCCCGACAGGCCTTCAGCTCGAGCAGTACGTC.

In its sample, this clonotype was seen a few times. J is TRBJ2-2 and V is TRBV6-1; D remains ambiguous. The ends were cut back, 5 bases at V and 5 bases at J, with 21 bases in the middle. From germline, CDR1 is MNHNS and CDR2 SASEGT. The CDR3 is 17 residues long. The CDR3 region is CASSYAPRHLGTGELFF. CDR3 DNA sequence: TGTGCCAGCAGTTACGCCCCCCGGCATCTGGGGACCGGGGAGCTGTTTTTT.

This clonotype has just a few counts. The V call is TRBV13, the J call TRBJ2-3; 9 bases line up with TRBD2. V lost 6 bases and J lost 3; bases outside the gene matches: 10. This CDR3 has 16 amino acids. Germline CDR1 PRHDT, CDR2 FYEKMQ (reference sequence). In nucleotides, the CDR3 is TGTGCCAGCAGACCCGAGTTAGCGGGAGAAACAGATACGCAGTATTTT. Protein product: CASRPELAGETDTQYF. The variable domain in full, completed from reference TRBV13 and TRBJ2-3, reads AAGVIQSPRHLIKEKRETATLKCYPIPRHDTVYWYQQGPGQDPQFLISFYEKMQSDKGSIPDRFSAQQFSDYHSELNMSSLELGDSALYFCASRPELAGETDTQYFGPGTRLTVL.

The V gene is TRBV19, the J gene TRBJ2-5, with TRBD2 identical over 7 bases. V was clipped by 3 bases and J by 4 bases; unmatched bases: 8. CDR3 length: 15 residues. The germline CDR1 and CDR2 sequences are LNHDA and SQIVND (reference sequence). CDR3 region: CASSIKGGRGETQYF. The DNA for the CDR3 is TGTGCCAGTAGTATCAAAGGCGGGAGAGGAGAGACCCAGTACTTC.

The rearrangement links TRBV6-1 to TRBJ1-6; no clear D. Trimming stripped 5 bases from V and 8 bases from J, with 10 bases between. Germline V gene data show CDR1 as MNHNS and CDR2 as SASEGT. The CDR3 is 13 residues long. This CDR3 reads CASSLFSDSPLHF. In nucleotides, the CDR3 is TGTGCCAGCAGTCTCTTCAGTGATTCACCCCTCCACTTT.

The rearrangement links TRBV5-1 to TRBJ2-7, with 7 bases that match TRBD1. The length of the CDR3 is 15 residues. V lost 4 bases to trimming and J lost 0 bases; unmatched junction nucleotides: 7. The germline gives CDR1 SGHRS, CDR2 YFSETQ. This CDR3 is CASSPGQTSSYEQYF. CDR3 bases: TGCGCCAGCAGCCCGGGACAGACCAGCTCCTACGAGCAGTACTTC.

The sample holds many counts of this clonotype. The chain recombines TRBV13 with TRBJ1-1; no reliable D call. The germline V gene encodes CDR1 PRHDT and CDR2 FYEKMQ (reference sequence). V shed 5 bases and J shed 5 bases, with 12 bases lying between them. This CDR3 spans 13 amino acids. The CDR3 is CASSPRLGTEAFF. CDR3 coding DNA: TGTGCCAGCAGCCCCCGCCTGGGGACTGAAGCTTTCTTT.